A selection of T cell receptor beta chains follows, all from one sample in a study of T cell responses to AZD1222 COVID-19 vaccine. Profiled with immunoSEQ multiplex PCR; TCRdb holds only in-frame clones, not every one. The table has about 260,000 clones, over 90% seen once. This sample comprised peripheral blood, obtained on day 0 of AZD1222 vaccination. Receptors originate from an adult in good health. Both conserved end residues are part of each CDR3. Each record gives: D gene, J gene, V gene, clone size, CDR3 protein, CDR3 DNA. D genes are given only for firm matches. A clone size is listed for some rows: how often the clone was seen (once, few, many), or a class if it is expanded.

>-|TRBJ2-2|TRBV10-3|-
CAISESRPNTGELFF
TGTGCCATCAGTGAGTCCAGGCCCAACACCGGGGAGCTGTTTTTT
>-|TRBJ2-1|TRBV9|-
CASSDGALYNEQFF
TGTGCCAGCAGCGATGGGGCTCTATACAATGAGCAGTTCTTC
>TRBD1|TRBJ1-1|TRBV18|few
CASSPDRGEAFF
TGTGCCAGCTCACCGGACAGGGGCGAAGCTTTCTTT
>-|TRBJ1-1|TRBV5-1|-
CASSLGGEAFF
TGCGCCAGCAGCTTGGGGGGTGAAGCTTTCTTT
>-|TRBJ2-7|TRBV29-1|-
CSVRAPRSYEQYF
TGCAGCGTTCGGGCACCCCGCTCCTACGAGCAGTACTTC
>TRBD2|TRBJ2-3|TRBV3-1/TRBV3-2|-
CASSQVSGGARDTQYF
TGTGCCAGCAGCCAAGTTAGCGGGGGGGCCAGAGATACGCAGTATTTT
>TRBD1|TRBJ2-4|TRBV27|-
CASSLTGERQYF
TGTGCCAGCAGTTTAACAGGGGAGAGACAGTACTTC
>TRBD1|TRBJ2-5|TRBV7-9|-
CASSSGQGGRETQYF
TGTGCCAGCAGTTCCGGACAGGGAGGAAGAGAGACCCAGTACTTC
>-|TRBJ2-3|TRBV5-5|-
CASSLAGTAGPTDTQYF
TGTGCCAGCAGCTTGGCCGGGACAGCGGGGCCCACAGATACGCAGTATTTT
>TRBD1|TRBJ1-6|TRBV5-1|-
CASTQGGGTGQSPLHF
TGCGCCAGCACCCAAGGTGGGGGGACAGGGCAATCACCCCTCCACTTT
>-|TRBJ1-5|TRBV7-2|-
CASSLSGDSNQPQHF
TGTGCCAGCAGCTTATCAGGAGATAGCAATCAGCCCCAGCATTTT
>-|TRBJ2-7|TRBV4-1|-
CASSQTVTYEQYF
TGCGCCAGCAGCCAAACCGTGACCTACGAGCAGTACTTC
>TRBD2|TRBJ2-5|TRBV2|-
CASRWTSWETQYF
TGTGCCAGCAGGTGGACTAGCTGGGAGACCCAGTACTTC
>-|TRBJ1-1|TRBV2|-
CASSREQTQTTEAFF
TGTGCCAGCAGTAGGGAACAGACTCAAACAACTGAAGCTTTCTTT
>-|TRBJ2-7|TRBV28|-
CASSHSYEQYF
TGTGCCAGCAGCCACTCCTACGAGCAGTACTTC
>-|TRBJ1-1|TRBV3-1/TRBV3-2|-
CASSQAWSIFF
TGTGCCAGCAGCCAAGCGTGGAGTATTTTCTTT
>-|TRBJ2-7|TRBV28|-
CASSPGVPFEQYF
TGTGCCAGCAGCCCAGGGGTGCCCTTCGAGCAGTACTTC
>-|TRBJ2-7|TRBV27|-
CASSLLSRTGSAYEQYF
TGTGCCAGCAGCTTACTCTCCCGTACAGGAAGCGCCTACGAGCAGTACTTC
>-|TRBJ2-7|TRBV11-2|-
CASSLEGDYEQYF
TGTGCCAGCAGCTTAGAGGGAGACTACGAGCAGTACTTC
>-|TRBJ1-4|TRBV11-2|-
CASSGPYNEKLFF
TGTGCCAGCAGCGGACCGTACAATGAAAAACTGTTTTTT
>-|TRBJ1-6|TRBV6-1|-
CASSEVGGGISPLHF
TGTGCCAGCAGTGAAGTTGGCGGGGGCATTTCACCCCTCCACTTT
>-|TRBJ1-1|TRBV29-1|-
CSVVGRAGSAEAFF
TGCAGCGTTGTAGGCAGGGCCGGGTCGGCTGAAGCTTTCTTT
>TRBD1|TRBJ1-2|TRBV27|-
CASRDRVRGYTF
TGTGCCAGCAGAGACAGGGTTAGGGGCTACACCTTC
>-|TRBJ2-2|TRBV5-6|-
CASSEGTGELFF
TGTGCCAGCAGCGAGGGGACCGGGGAGCTGTTTTTT
>-|TRBJ1-6|TRBV7-2|-
CASSTDTLNSPLHF
TGTGCCAGCAGCACGGACACCTTGAATTCACCCCTCCACTTT
>-|TRBJ2-2|TRBV6-5|-
CASRRRTGELFF
TGTGCCAGCAGAAGAAGGACCGGGGAGCTGTTTTTT
>-|TRBJ2-5|TRBV27|-
CASSLRGAETQYF
TGTGCCAGCAGTTTACGAGGGGCCGAGACCCAGTACTTC
>-|TRBJ2-7|TRBV5-4|-
CASSPTGVSYEQYF
TGTGCCAGCAGCCCTACAGGCGTCTCCTACGAGCAGTACTTC
>-|TRBJ1-5|TRBV19|-
CASSIAHDGVEPQHF
TGTGCCAGTAGTATAGCGCACGACGGGGTGGAGCCCCAGCATTTT